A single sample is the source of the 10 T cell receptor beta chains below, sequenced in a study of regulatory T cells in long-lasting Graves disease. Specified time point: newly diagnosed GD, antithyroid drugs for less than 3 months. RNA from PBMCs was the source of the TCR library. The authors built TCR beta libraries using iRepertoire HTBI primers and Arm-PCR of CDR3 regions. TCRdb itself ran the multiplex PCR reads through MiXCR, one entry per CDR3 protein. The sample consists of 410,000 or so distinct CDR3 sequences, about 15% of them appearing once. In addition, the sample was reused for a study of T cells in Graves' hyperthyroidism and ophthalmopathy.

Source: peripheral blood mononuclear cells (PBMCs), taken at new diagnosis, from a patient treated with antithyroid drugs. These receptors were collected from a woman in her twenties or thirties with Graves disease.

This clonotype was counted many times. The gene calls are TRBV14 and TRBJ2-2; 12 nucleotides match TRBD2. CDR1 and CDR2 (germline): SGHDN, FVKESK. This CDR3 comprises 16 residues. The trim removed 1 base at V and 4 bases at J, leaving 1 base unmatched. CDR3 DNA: TGTGCCAGCAGCCAAGGGACTAGCGGGATCACCGGGGAGCTGTTTTTT. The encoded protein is CASSQGTSGITGELFF.

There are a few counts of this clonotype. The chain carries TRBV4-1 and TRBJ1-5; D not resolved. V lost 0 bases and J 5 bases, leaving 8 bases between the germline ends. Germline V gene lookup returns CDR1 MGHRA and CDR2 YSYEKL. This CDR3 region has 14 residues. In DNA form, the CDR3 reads TGCGCCAGCAGCCAAGATCTGAGGGATCAGCCCCAGCATTTT. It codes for CASSQDLRDQPQHF.

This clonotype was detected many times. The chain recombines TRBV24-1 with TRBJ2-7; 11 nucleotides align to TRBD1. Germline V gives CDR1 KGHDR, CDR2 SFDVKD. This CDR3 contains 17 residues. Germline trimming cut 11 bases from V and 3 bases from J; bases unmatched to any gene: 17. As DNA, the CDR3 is TGTGCCAGACCCAGGACAGGGGGCTGGCTAGCGGACTACGAGCAGTACTTC. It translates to CARPRTGGWLADYEQYF.

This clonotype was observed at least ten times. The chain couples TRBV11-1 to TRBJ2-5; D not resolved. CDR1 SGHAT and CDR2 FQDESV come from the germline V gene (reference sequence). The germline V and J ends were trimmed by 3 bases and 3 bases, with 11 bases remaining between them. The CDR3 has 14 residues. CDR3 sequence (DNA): TGTGCCAGCAGCTTCTCGGCAGTGAAAGAGACCCAGTACTTC. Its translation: CASSFSAVKETQYF.

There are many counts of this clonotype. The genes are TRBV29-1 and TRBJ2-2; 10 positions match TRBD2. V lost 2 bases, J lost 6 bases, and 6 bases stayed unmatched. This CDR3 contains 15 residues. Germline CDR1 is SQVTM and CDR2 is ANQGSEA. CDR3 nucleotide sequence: TGCAGCGTTGAAAAGGCTAGCGGGAGTCCCGGGGAGCTGTTTTTT. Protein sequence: CSVEKASGSPGELFF.

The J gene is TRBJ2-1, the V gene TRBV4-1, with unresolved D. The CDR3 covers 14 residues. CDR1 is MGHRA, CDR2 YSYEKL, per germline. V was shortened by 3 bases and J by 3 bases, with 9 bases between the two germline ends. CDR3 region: CASSHQQHYNEQFF. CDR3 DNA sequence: TGCGCCAGCAGCCACCAGCAGCACTACAATGAGCAGTTCTTC.

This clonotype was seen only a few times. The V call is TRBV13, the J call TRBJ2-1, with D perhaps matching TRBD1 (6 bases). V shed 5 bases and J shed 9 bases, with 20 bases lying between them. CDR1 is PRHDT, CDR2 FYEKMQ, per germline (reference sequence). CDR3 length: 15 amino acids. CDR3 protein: CASSHTTGPASEQFF. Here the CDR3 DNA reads TGTGCCAGCAGCCACACGACAGGTCCAGCGTCTGAGCAGTTCTTC. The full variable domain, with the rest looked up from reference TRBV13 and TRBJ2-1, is AAGVIQSPRHLIKEKRETATLKCYPIPRHDTVYWYQQGPGQDPQFLISFYEKMQSDKGSIPDRFSAQQFSDYHSELNMSSLELGDSALYFCASSHTTGPASEQFFGPGTRLTVL.

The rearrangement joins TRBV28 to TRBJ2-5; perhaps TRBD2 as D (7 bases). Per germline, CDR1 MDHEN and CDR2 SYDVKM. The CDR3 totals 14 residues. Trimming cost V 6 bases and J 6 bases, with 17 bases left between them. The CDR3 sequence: CASRGGGLIQTQYF. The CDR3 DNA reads TGTGCCAGCAGAGGGGGAGGGCTGATTCAGACCCAGTACTTC.

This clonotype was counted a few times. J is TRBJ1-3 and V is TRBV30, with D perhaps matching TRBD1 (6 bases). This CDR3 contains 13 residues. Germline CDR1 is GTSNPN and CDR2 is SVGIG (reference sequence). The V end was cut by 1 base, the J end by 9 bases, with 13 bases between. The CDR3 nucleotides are TGTGCCTGGAGTGAACAGGGATGGAGCACCATATATTTT. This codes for CAWSEQGWSTIYF.

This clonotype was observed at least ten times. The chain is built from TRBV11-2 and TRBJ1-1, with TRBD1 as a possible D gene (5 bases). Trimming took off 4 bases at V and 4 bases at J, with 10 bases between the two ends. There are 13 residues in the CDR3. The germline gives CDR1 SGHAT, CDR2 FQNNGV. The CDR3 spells CASSSDTVTEAFF. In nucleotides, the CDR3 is TGTGCCAGCAGCTCGGACACCGTCACTGAAGCTTTCTTT.